These 5 T cell receptor beta chains were sequenced from one sample in a study of blood T cell repertoires in COVID-19 (dated by TCRdb to the early 2020s). Libraries were constructed by the immunoSEQ multiplex PCR assay. As stored in TCRdb, this immuneACCESS dataset retains in-frame rearrangements with V and J assigned. A fraction of the clones does not appear; measured against another copy, unresolved V genes explain less than half of the discrepancy, and the remainder lacks a known reason. This sample comprises about 120,000 clones, roughly 86% of them detected only once. The ten most abundant clones make up approximately 10% of the sample. Sequencing was carried out using peripheral blood. Source of these receptors: a woman in her seventies with COVID-19, enrolled during active disease.

This clone was seen just once. In nucleotides, the CDR3 is TGTGCCAGCAGCCCGACAGGGGGCATCTATGGCTACACCTTC. It is translated as CASSPTGGIYGYTF. The chain recombines TRBV14 with TRBJ1-2; 10 bases map to TRBD1. Germline CDR1 is SGHDN and CDR2 is FVKESK. The CDR3 length is 14 residues. V gave up 4 bases and J gave up 4 bases; unmatched junction bases: 3.

V and J are TRBV15 and TRBJ2-3; 13 positions match TRBD2. CDR1 and CDR2 from the germline V gene are LNHNV and YYDKDF (reference sequence). With 3 bases clipped from V and 6 bases from J, the junction kept 0 bases outside the gene matches. This CDR3 is built from 14 residues. CDR3 protein: CATSRGLAGDTQYF. In DNA, the CDR3 is TGTGCCACCAGCAGGGGACTAGCGGGGGATACGCAGTATTTT.

This clone was observed once. The V and J genes are TRBV5-6 and TRBJ1-6, with 12 bases matching TRBD1. This CDR3 region has 16 residues. The ends lost 5 bases at V and 8 bases at J; junction bases unmatched: 8. The germline V gene has CDR1 SGHDT and CDR2 YYEEEE. The CDR3 protein is CASRSSGTGGYSPLHF. The CDR3 coding sequence is TGTGCCAGCAGATCCTCCGGGACAGGGGGCTATTCACCCCTCCACTTT.

CDR3 amino acids: CASTDRDRDRGAEAFF. Here the CDR3 DNA reads TGTGCCAGCACGGACCGGGACAGGGATCGGGGGGCTGAAGCTTTCTTT. The chain employs TRBV28 and TRBJ1-1, with 9 bases that match TRBD1. The V and J ends lost 7 bases and 6 bases, in that order; junction bases with no gene match: 15. The CDR3 spans 16 residues. Germline-derived CDR1 and CDR2 are MDHEN and SYDVKM.

CDR3 loop: CASSPGQSERYGYTF. The CDR3 bases are TGCGCCAGCAGTCCCGGACAGAGCGAAAGGTATGGCTACACCTTC. V gene TRBV5-1 combines with J gene TRBJ1-2, with a tentative D call TRBD1 (6 bases). Per the germline V gene, CDR1 is SGHRS and CDR2 is YFSETQ. The germline V and J ends were trimmed by 5 bases and 5 bases, with 19 bases remaining between them. This CDR3 is built from 15 residues. The variable domain in full, completed from reference TRBV5-1 and TRBJ1-2, reads KAGVTQTPRYLIKTRGQQVTLSCSPISGHRSVSWYQQTPGQGLQFLFEYFSETQRNKGNFPGRFSGRQFSNSRSEMNVSTLELGDSALYLCASSPGQSERYGYTFGSGTRLTVV.